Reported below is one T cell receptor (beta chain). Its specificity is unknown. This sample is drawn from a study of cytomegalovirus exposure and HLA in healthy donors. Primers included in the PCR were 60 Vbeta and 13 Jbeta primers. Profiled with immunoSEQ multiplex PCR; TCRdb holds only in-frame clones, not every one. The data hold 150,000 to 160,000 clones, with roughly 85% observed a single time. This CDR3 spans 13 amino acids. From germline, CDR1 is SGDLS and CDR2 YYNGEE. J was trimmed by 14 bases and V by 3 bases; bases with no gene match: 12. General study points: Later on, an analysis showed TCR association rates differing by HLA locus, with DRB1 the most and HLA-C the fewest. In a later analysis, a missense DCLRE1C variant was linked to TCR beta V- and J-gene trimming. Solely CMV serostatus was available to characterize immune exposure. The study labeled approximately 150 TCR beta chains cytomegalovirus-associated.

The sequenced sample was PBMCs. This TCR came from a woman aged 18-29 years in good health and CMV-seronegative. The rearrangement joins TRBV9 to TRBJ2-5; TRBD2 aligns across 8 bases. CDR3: CASSEGPGGLLYF. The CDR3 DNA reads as TGTGCCAGCAGCGAGGGTCCGGGGGGGCTCCTCTACTTC.